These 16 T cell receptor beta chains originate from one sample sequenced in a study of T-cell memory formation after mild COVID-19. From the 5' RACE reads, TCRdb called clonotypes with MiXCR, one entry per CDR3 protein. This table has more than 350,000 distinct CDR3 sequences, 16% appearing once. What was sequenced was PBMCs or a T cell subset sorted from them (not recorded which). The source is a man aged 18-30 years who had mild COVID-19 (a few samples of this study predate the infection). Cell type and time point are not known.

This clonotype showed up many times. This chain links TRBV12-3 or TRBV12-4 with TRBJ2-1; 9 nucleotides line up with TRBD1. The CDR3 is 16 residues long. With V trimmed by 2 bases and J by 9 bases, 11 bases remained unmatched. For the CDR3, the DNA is TGTGCCAGCAGTTTAAACCGGGACAGGGTGCGTCGTGAGCAGTTCTTC. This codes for CASSLNRDRVRREQFF.

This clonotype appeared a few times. The chain's CDR3 is CAISESNRHYEQYV. DNA of the CDR3: TGTGCCATCAGTGAGTCGAACCGCCACTACGAGCAGTACGTC. V is TRBV10-3 and J is TRBJ2-7; D gene unclear. Germline loops: CDR1 ENHRY, CDR2 SYGVKD. Trimming shortened V by 0 bases and J by 3 bases, and 9 bases separated the two germline ends. CDR3 length equals 14 residues.

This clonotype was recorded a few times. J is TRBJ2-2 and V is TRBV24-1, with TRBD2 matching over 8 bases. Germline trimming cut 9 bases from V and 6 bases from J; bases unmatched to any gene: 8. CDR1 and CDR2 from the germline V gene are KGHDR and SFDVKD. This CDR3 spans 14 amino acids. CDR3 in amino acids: CATATSGRPGELFF. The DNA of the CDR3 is TGTGCCACCGCCACTAGCGGTAGACCCGGGGAGCTGTTTTTT.

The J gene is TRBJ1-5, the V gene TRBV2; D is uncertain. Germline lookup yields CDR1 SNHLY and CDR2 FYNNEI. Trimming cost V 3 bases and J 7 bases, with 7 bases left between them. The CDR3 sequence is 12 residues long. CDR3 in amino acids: CASSDDAQPQHF. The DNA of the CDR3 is TGTGCCAGCAGTGACGACGCCCAGCCCCAGCATTTT.

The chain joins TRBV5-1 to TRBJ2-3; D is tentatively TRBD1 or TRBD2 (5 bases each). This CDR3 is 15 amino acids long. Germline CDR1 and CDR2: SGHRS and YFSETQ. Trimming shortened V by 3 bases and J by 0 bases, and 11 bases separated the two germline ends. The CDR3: CASSSWDGSTDTQYF. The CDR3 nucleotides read TGCGCCAGCAGCTCCTGGGACGGTAGCACAGATACGCAGTATTTT.

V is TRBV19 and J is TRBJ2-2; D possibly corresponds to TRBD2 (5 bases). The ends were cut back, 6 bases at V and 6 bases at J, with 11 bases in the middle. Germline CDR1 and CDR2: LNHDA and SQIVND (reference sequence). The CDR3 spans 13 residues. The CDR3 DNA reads TGTGCCAGTAGCATGGAGGAGGCCGGGGAGCTGTTTTTT. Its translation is CASSMEEAGELFF. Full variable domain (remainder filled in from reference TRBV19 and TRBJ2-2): DGGITQSPKYLFRKEGQNVTLSCEQNLNHDAMYWYRQDPGQGLRLIYYSQIVNDFQKGDIAEGYSVSREKKESFPLTVTSAQKNPTAFYLCASSMEEAGELFFGEGSRLTVL.

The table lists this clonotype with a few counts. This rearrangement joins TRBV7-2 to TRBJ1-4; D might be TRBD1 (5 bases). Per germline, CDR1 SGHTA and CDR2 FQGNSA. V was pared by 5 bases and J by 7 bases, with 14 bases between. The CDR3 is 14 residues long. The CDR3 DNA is TGTGCCAGCAGCCCGGGGACTGCCTCTGAAAAACTGTTTTTT. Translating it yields CASSPGTASEKLFF.

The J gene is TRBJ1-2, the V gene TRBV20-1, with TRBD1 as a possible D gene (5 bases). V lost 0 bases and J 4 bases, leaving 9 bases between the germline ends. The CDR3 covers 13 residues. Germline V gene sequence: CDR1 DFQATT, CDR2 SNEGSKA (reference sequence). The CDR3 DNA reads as TGCAGTGCTAGAGAGCAGGGTTCCTATGGCTACACCTTC. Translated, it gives CSAREQGSYGYTF.

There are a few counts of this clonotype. The CDR3: CASRVQGSGANVLTF. The CDR3 coding sequence is TGTGCCAGCAGAGTACAGGGCTCTGGGGCCAACGTCCTGACTTTC. The chain is built from TRBV2 and TRBJ2-6, with a possible D match to TRBD1 (6 bases). The CDR3 spans 15 residues. Deletions cut 6 bases from V and 0 bases from J, with 9 bases between. Per germline, CDR1 SNHLY and CDR2 FYNNEI.

In DNA, the CDR3 is TGTGCCAGCAGCTTTTCCGGGAGCGAAAACATTCAGTACTTC. As protein: CASSFSGSENIQYF. The chain has TRBV7-9 and TRBJ2-4; the D gene is possibly TRBD2 (6 bases). V lost 3 bases and J lost 5, with 11 bases in between. Germline CDR1 SEHNR, CDR2 FQNEAQ (reference sequence). This CDR3 contains 14 residues.

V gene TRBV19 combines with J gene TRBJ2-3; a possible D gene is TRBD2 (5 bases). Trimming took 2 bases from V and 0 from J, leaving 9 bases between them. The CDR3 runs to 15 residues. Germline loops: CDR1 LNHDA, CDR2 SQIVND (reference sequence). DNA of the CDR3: TGTGCCAGTAGTATACTGACTACCAGCACAGATACGCAGTATTTT. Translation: CASSILTTSTDTQYF.

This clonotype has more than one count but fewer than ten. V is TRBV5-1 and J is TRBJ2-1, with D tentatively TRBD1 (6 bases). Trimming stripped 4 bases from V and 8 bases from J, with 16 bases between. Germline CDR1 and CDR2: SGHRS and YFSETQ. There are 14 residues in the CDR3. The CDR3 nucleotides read TGCGCCAGCAGCGCAATGCGGACAGCCTATGAGCAGTTCTTC. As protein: CASSAMRTAYEQFF.

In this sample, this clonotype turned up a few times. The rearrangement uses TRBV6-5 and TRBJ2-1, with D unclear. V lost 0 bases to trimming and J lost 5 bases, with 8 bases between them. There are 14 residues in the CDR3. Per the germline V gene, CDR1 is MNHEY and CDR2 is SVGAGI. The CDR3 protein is CASSYSGQHNEQFF. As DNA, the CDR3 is TGTGCCAGCAGTTACTCTGGGCAGCACAATGAGCAGTTCTTC.

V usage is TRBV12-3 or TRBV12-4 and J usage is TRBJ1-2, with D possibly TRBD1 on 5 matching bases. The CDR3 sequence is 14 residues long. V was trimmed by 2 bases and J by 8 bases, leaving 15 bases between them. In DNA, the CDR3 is TGTGCCAGCAGTTTACTGTTGGGGGACGGAGGCTACACCTTC. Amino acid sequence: CASSLLLGDGGYTF.

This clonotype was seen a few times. The CDR3 spells CASSQDSAAAYGYTF. CDR3 nucleotides: TGCGCCAGCAGCCAAGATTCGGCAGCGGCCTATGGCTACACCTTC. The chain uses TRBV4-3 and TRBJ1-2; D ambiguous. The CDR3 contains 15 residues. The germline V and J ends were trimmed by 0 bases and 4 bases, with 12 bases remaining between them. Germline loops: CDR1 LGHNA, CDR2 YSLEER.

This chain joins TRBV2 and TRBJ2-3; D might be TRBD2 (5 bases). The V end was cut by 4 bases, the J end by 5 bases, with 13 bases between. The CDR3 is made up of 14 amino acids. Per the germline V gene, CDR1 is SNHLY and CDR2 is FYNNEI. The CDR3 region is CASSAHSGEDTQYF. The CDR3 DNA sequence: TGTGCCAGCAGTGCCCACAGCGGAGAAGATACGCAGTATTTT.